This T cell receptor (beta chain) was captured by sequencing in a study of shared clonotypes between healthy human individuals. Method: immunoSEQ multiplex PCR; TCRdb's copy keeps in-frame clones and lacks some. The sample shows roughly 2.5 million clones, more than 90% of them seen only once. Sample: naive CD4+ T cells sorted from blood. As for subset: CD45RA+ positively selected. This clonotype originated in a man aged 18 to 29 in good health.

This CDR3 is CASSRLQLSYNEQFF. DNA of the CDR3: TGTGCCAGCAGTCGCTTGCAGCTTTCCTACAATGAGCAGTTCTTC. V is TRBV2 and J is TRBJ2-1; no definite D call. Trimming shortened V by 5 bases and J by 1 base, and 12 bases separated the two germline ends. The V gene's germline CDR1 is SNHLY and CDR2 FYNNEI. The CDR3 extends over 15 amino acids.